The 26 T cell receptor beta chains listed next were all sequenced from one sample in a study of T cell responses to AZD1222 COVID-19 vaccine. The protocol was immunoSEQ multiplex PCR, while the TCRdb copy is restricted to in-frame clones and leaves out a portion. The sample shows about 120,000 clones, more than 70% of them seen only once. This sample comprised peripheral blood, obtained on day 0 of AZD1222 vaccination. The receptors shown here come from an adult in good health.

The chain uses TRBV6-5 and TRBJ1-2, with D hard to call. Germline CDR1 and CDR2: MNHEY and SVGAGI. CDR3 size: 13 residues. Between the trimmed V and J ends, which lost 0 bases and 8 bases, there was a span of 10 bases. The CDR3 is CASSYSGSSGYTF. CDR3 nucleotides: TGTGCCAGCAGTTACTCTGGAAGTTCCGGCTACACCTTC.

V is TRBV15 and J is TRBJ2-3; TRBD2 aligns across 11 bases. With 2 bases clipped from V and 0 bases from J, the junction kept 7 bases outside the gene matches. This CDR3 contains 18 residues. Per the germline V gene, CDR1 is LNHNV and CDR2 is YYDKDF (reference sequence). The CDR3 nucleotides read TGTGCCACCAGCAGAATGGGGGGACTAGCGGCCAGCACAGATACGCAGTATTTT. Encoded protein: CATSRMGGLAASTDTQYF. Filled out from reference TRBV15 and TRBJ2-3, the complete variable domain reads DAMVIQNPRYQVTQFGKPVTLSCSQTLNHNVMYWYQQKSSQAPKLLFHYYDKDFNNEADTPDNFQSRRPNTSFCFLDIRSPGLGDTAMYLCATSRMGGLAASTDTQYFGPGTRLTVL.

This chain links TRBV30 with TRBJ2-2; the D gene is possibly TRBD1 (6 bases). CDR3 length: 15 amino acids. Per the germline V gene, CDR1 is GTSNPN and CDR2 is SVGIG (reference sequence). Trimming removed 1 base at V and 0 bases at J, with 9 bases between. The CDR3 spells CAWSATGANTGELFF. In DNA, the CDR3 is TGTGCCTGGAGTGCGACAGGCGCGAACACCGGGGAGCTGTTTTTT.

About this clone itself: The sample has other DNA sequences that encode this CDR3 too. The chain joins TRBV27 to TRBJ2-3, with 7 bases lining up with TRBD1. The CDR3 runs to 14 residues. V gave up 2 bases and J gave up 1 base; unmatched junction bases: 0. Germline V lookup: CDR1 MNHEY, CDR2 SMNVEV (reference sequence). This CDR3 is CASSLRGRTDTQYF. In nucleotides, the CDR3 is TGTGCCAGCAGTTTAAGGGGGCGCACAGATACGCAGTATTTT.

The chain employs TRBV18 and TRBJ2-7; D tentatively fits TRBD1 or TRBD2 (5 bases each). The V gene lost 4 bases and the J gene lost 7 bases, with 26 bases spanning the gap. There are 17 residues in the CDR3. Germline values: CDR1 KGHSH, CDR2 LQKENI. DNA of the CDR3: TGTGCCAGCTCACGCAGCAGCTCCGGGACGGCCGGTGGGGAGCAGTACTTC. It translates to CASSRSSSGTAGGEQYF. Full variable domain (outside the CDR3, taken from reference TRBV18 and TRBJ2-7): NAGVMQNPRHLVRRRGQEARLRCSPMKGHSHVYWYRQLPEEGLKFMVYLQKENIIDESGMPKERFSAEFPKEGPSILRIQQVVRGDSAAYFCASSRSSSGTAGGEQYFGPGTRLTVT.

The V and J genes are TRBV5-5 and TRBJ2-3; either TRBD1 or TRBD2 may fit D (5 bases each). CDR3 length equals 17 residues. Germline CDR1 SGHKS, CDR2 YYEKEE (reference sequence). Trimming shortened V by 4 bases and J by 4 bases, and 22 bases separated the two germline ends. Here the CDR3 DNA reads TGTGCCAGCAGCCGATGGGATGGGCCAGGGAGAGCAGATACGCAGTATTTT. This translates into CASSRWDGPGRADTQYF. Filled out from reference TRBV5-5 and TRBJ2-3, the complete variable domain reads DAGVTQSPTHLIKTRGQQVTLRCSPISGHKSVSWYQQVLGQGPQFIFQYYEKEERGRGNFPDRFSARQFPNYSSELNVNALLLGDSALYLCASSRWDGPGRADTQYFGPGTRLTVL.

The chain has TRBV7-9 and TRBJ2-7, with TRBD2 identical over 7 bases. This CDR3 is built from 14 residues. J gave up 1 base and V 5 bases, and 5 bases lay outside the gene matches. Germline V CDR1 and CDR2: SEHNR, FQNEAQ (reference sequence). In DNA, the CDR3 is TGTGCCAGCAGCCCCGGCGGGGGATCCTACGAGCAGTACTTC. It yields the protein CASSPGGGSYEQYF.

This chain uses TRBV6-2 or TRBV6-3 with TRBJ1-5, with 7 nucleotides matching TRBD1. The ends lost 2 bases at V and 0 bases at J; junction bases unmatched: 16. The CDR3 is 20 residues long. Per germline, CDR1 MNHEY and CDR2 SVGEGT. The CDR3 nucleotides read TGTGCCAGCAGTTACGACCCCGGACAGGTAGTTGTCCGTAGCAATCAGCCCCAGCATTTT. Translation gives CASSYDPGQVVVRSNQPQHF.

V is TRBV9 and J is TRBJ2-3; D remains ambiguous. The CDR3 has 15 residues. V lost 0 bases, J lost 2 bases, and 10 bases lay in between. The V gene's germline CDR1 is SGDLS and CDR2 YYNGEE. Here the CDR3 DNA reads TGTGCCAGCAGCGTAGCTGCTAGAAACACAGATACGCAGTATTTT. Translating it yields CASSVAARNTDTQYF.

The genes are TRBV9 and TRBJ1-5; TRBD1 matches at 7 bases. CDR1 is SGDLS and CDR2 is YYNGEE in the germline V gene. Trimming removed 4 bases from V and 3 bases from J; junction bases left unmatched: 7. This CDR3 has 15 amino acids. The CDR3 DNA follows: TGTGCCAGCAGCCCGCAGGGGGGCCCCAATCAGCCCCAGCATTTT. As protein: CASSPQGGPNQPQHF.

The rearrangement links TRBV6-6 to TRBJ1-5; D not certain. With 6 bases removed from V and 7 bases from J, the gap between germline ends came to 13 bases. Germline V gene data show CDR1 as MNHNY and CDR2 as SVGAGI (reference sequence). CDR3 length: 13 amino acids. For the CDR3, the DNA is TGTGCCAGCAGCCTGGGGTTTTCCCAGCCCCAGCATTTT. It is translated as CASSLGFSQPQHF.

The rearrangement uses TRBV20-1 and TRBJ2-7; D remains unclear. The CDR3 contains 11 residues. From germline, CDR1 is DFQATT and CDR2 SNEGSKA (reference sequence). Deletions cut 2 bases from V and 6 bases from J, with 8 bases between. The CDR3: CSARLVGEQYF. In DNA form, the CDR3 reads TGCAGTGCTAGATTAGTGGGCGAGCAGTACTTC.

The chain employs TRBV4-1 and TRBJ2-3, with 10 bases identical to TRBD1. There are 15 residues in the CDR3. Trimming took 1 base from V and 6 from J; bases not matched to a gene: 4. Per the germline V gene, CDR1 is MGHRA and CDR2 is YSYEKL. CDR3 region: CASSQGRQGADTQYF. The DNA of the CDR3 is TGCGCCAGCAGCCAAGGCCGACAGGGGGCTGATACGCAGTATTTT.

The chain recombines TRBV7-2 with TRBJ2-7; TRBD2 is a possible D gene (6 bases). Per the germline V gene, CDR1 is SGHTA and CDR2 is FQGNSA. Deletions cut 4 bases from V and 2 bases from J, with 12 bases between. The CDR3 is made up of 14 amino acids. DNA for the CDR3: TGTGCCAGCAGCTCCACCTTAGCGGCCTACGAGCAGTACTTC. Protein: CASSSTLAAYEQYF.

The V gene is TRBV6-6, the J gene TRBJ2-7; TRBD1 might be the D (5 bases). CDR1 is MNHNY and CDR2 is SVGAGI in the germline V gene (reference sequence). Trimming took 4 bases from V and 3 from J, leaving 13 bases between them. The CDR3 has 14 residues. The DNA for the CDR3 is TGTGCCAGCAGTTGGGGCGCGGCGGACTACGAGCAGTACTTC. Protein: CASSWGAADYEQYF.

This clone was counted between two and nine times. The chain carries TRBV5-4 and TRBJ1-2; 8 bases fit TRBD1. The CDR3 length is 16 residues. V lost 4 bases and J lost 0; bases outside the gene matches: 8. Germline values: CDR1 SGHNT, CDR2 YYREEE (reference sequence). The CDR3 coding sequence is TGTGCCAGCAGCCCTCGGACAGGGCCACCTAACTATGGCTACACCTTC. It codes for CASSPRTGPPNYGYTF.

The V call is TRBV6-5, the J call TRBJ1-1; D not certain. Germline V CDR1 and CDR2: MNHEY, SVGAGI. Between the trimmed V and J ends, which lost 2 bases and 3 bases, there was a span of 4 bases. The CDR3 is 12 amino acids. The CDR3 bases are TGTGCCAGCAGTTACGAGGACACTGAAGCTTTCTTT. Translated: CASSYEDTEAFF.

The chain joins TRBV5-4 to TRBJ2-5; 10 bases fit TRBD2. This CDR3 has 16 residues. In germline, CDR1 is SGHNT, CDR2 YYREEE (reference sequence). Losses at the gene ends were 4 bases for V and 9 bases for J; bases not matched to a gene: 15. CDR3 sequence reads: CASSPGVAGGDSAQYF. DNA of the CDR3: TGTGCCAGCAGCCCGGGGGTAGCGGGGGGCGATTCGGCCCAGTACTTC.

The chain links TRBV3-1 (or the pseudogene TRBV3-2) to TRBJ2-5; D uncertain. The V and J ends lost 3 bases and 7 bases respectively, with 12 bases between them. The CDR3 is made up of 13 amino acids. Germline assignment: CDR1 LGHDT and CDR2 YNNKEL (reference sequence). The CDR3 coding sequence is TGTGCCAGCAGCCAGACACCACCGGGGACCCAGTACTTC. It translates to CASSQTPPGTQYF.

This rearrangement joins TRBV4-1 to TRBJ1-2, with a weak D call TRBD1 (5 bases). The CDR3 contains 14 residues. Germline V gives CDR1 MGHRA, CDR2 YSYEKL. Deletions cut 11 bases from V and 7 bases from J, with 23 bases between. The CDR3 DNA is TGCGCCTCCCGTGGTCCCGGGGCCCTTGGTGGCTACACCTTC. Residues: CASRGPGALGGYTF.

The CDR3 region has the DNA TGTGCCAGCAGCCGGGGACAGACCACAGATACGCAGTATTTT. Protein: CASSRGQTTDTQYF. J is TRBJ2-3 and V is TRBV7-9; 7 bases fit TRBD1. CDR3 size: 14 residues. The ends lost 5 bases at V and 2 bases at J; junction bases unmatched: 4. Germline CDR1 and CDR2: SEHNR and FQNEAQ (reference sequence). Full variable domain (outside the CDR3, taken from reference TRBV7-9 and TRBJ2-3): DTGVSQNPRHKITKRGQNVTFRCDPISEHNRLYWYRQTLGQGPEFLTYFQNEAQLEKSRLLSDRFSAERPKGSFSTLEIQRTEQGDSAMYLCASSRGQTTDTQYFGPGTRLTVL.

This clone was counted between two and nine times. The CDR3 spells CASSPTGETQYF. The DNA for the CDR3 is TGTGCCAGCTCACCGACAGGGGAGACCCAGTACTTC. The chain employs TRBV18 and TRBJ2-5; 7 bases agree with TRBD1. Germline V lookup: CDR1 KGHSH, CDR2 LQKENI. After removal of 3 bases from V and 5 bases from J, the junction contained 0 bases not matched to a gene. This CDR3 is 12 amino acids long.

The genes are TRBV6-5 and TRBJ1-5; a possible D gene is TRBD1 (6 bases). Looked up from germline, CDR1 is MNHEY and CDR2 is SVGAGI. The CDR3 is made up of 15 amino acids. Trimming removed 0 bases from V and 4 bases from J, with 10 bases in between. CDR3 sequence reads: CASSYSDSLNQPQHF. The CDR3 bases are TGTGCCAGCAGTTACTCGGACAGCTTAAATCAGCCCCAGCATTTT.

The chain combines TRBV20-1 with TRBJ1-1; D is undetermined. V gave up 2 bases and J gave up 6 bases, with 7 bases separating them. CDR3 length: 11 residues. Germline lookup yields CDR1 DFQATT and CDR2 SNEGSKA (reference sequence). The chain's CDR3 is CSARIGSEAFF. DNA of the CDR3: TGCAGTGCTAGAATCGGGTCTGAAGCTTTCTTT.

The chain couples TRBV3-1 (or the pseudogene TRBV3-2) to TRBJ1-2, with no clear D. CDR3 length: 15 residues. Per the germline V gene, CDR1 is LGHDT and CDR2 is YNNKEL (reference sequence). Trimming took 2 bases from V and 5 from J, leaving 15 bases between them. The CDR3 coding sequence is TGTGCCAGCAGCCAATACGACCGAATAGAGTATGGCTACACCTTC. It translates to CASSQYDRIEYGYTF.

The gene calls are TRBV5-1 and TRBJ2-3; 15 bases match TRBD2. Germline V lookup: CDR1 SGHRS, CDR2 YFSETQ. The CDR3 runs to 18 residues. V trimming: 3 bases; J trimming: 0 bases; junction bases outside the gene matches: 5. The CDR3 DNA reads TGCGCCAGCAGCTCGGGACTAGCGGGGGGTCTTAGCACAGATACGCAGTATTTT. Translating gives CASSSGLAGGLSTDTQYF.